This entry lists 25 T cell receptor beta chains sequenced from one sample in a study of long-term antiretroviral therapy in people with HIV. Survey level was the resolution at which the v3.0 immunoSEQ assay ran. Sequencing was performed with immunoSEQ multiplex PCR; in TCRdb, only in-frame clones are kept and a portion is missing. The sample carries around 19,000 clones, about 80% recorded once. Specimen: unsorted PBMCs, collected 0.3 years before starting antiretroviral therapy. These TCRs come from a man aged 50-59 years with HIV.

V and J are TRBV5-1 and TRBJ1-1, with unresolved D. V dropped 2 bases and J dropped 4 bases, with 21 bases sitting between them. The CDR3 is made up of 17 amino acids. CDR1 and CDR2 from the germline V gene are SGHRS and YFSETQ. CDR3 amino acids: CASSLRVGSGAGTEAFF. CDR3 in DNA: TGCGCCAGCAGCTTAAGAGTTGGGTCCGGTGCGGGCACTGAAGCTTTCTTT.

J is TRBJ1-2 and V is TRBV9, with TRBD1 matching 8 bases. Germline assignment: CDR1 SGDLS and CDR2 YYNGEE. J gave up 4 bases and V 2 bases, and 4 bases lay outside the gene matches. The CDR3 is 14 residues long. CDR3 DNA: TGTGCCAGCAGCGTGGACAGGGTAGGCTATGGCTACACCTTC. Its protein is CASSVDRVGYGYTF. Full variable domain (rest looked up from reference TRBV9 and TRBJ1-2): DSGVTQTPKHLITATGQRVTLRCSPRSGDLSVYWYQQSLDQGLQFLIQYYNGEERAKGNILERFSAQQFPDLHSELNLSSLELGDSALYFCASSVDRVGYGYTFGSGTRLTVV.

This rearrangement joins TRBV27 to TRBJ1-1, with 9 bases identical to TRBD1. CDR3 size: 14 residues. Germline values: CDR1 MNHEY, CDR2 SMNVEV (reference sequence). Losses at the gene ends were 4 bases for V and 4 bases for J; bases not matched to a gene: 4. The DNA of the CDR3 is TGTGCCAGCAGTTGGGACAGGGCTAGCACTGAAGCTTTCTTT. Translating gives CASSWDRASTEAFF.

The genes are TRBV11-3 and TRBJ1-2; unclear D gene. This CDR3 region has 14 residues. The ends were cut back, 6 bases at V and 0 bases at J, with 11 bases in the middle. The germline V gene has CDR1 SGHNT and CDR2 YENEEA. In nucleotides, the CDR3 is TGTGCCAGCAGTTCTAGGGAACCTAACTATGGCTACACCTTC. Translated: CASSSREPNYGYTF. The full variable domain, rest sourced from reference TRBV11-3 and TRBJ1-2, is EAGVVQSPRYKIIEKKQPVAFWCNPISGHNTLYWYLQNLGQGPELLIRYENEEAVDDSQLPKDRFSAERLKGVDSTLKIQPAELGDSAVYLCASSSREPNYGYTFGSGTRLTVV.

The genes are TRBV6-6 and TRBJ1-3; no clear D gene. Germline lookup yields CDR1 MNHNY and CDR2 SVGAGI (reference sequence). The V and J ends lost 5 bases and 3 bases respectively, with 14 bases between them. The CDR3 runs 15 residues. The CDR3 DNA reads as TGTGCCAGCAGTACCGGAGATTTTAATGGAAACACCATATATTTT. Its translation is CASSTGDFNGNTIYF.

The rearrangement links TRBV19 to TRBJ2-1; D gene uncertain. The CDR3 sequence is 14 residues long. Trimming removed 4 bases at V and 2 bases at J, with 9 bases between. CDR1 LNHDA and CDR2 SQIVND come from the germline V gene (reference sequence). CDR3 DNA sequence: TGTGCCAGTAGTAGGGCGGTACCCTACAATGAGCAGTTCTTC. Translated, it gives CASSRAVPYNEQFF.

DNA for the CDR3: TGCAGCGCCGGGGATGAAGGGACTGAAGCTTTCTTT. It is translated as CSAGDEGTEAFF. This sequence joins TRBV29-1 and TRBJ1-1; D is undetermined. The CDR3 has 12 residues. The ends were cut back, 7 bases at V and 5 bases at J, with 14 bases in the middle. Germline CDR1 is SQVTM and CDR2 is ANQGSEA.

The CDR3 reads CASSLGLSSGAHNEQFF. For the CDR3, the DNA is TGTGCCAGCAGCTTAGGGCTGTCTAGCGGGGCCCACAATGAGCAGTTCTTC. The chain employs TRBV11-3 and TRBJ2-1; 9 bases map to TRBD2. CDR1 and CDR2 (germline): SGHNT, YENEEA. The CDR3 contains 17 residues. After removal of 1 base from V and 5 bases from J, the junction contained 9 bases not matched to a gene.

This clone was detected a few times. The V call is TRBV4-3, the J call TRBJ1-2; D ambiguous. From germline, CDR1 is LGHNA and CDR2 YSLEER. This CDR3 spans 15 amino acids. V lost 0 bases and J 7 bases, leaving 15 bases between the germline ends. The CDR3 region is CASSQDLASVFGYTF. The CDR3 nucleotides are TGCGCCAGCAGCCAAGATTTAGCGTCAGTCTTTGGCTACACCTTC.

V and J are TRBV11-3 and TRBJ2-1; 9 nucleotides agree with TRBD2. The CDR3 loop spans 14 amino acids. J gave up 6 bases and V 5 bases, and 5 bases lay outside the gene matches. Per the germline V gene, CDR1 is SGHNT and CDR2 is YENEEA. The CDR3 DNA reads as TGTGCCAGCAGCCCAGGGACTAGCAGCAATGAGCAGTTCTTC. It translates to CASSPGTSSNEQFF.

The chain has TRBV9 and TRBJ2-1, with unresolved D. The germline V and J ends were trimmed by 0 bases and 2 bases, with 9 bases remaining between them. The CDR3 totals 15 residues. Germline-derived CDR1 and CDR2 are SGDLS and YYNGEE. Here the CDR3 reads CASSVEAEPYNEQFF. DNA for the CDR3: TGTGCCAGCAGCGTAGAGGCGGAACCCTACAATGAGCAGTTCTTC.

The V gene is TRBV9, the J gene TRBJ1-2; possibly TRBD1 for D (6 bases). The germline V gene encodes CDR1 SGDLS and CDR2 YYNGEE. The CDR3 consists of 14 residues. Trimming stripped 4 bases from V and 1 base from J, with 11 bases between. The CDR3 DNA sequence: TGTGCCAGCAGCCAAGGACAGTTTAACTATGGCTACACCTTC. Translating gives CASSQGQFNYGYTF.

The chain links TRBV11-2 to TRBJ1-5, with a tentative D call TRBD1 (6 bases). Trimming removed 6 bases from V and 6 bases from J, with 18 bases in between. Looked up from germline, CDR1 is SGHAT and CDR2 is FQNNGV. The CDR3 totals 15 residues. CDR3: CASSHIRGRGQPQHF. Written as DNA, the CDR3 is TGTGCCAGCAGTCATATTCGGGGGCGAGGTCAGCCCCAGCATTTT.

To note about this clone: Other DNA sequences of this sample code for an identical CDR3. V and J are TRBV27 and TRBJ1-1; D remains unclear. The CDR3 totals 13 residues. Deletions cut 0 bases from V and 4 bases from J, with 6 bases between. Germline V gene sequence: CDR1 MNHEY, CDR2 SMNVEV (reference sequence). CDR3 coding DNA: TGTGCCAGCAGTTTATCGCTCGGCACTGAAGCTTTCTTT. It encodes CASSLSLGTEAFF.

This chain uses TRBV5-1 with TRBJ2-1; 10 bases fit TRBD2. Germline CDR1 reads SGHRS; CDR2 reads YFSETQ. CDR3 length: 15 residues. V was pared by 6 bases and J by 6 bases, with 9 bases of the junction left unmatched. CDR3 loop: CASTPGASGSNEQFF. In DNA, the CDR3 is TGCGCCAGCACCCCGGGGGCTAGCGGGAGCAATGAGCAGTTCTTC.

The chain links TRBV5-1 to TRBJ1-5, with TRBD1 as a possible D gene (5 bases). The CDR3 extends over 13 amino acids. Trimming pared 4 bases from V and 6 bases from J, leaving 11 bases between. Germline CDR1 reads SGHRS; CDR2 reads YFSETQ. Here the CDR3 DNA reads TGCGCCAGCAGCCTCAGCCAGGGTCAGCCCCAGCATTTT. It codes for CASSLSQGQPQHF.

This clone occurred a few times. The V gene is TRBV28, the J gene TRBJ1-1; D gene unclear. Germline CDR1 and CDR2: MDHEN and SYDVKM. Trimming removed 8 bases from V and 3 bases from J, with 13 bases in between. This CDR3 is built from 13 residues. For the CDR3, the DNA is TGTGCCAGCGTGGGTCCTCCAGACACTGAAGCTTTCTTT. Amino acid sequence: CASVGPPDTEAFF.

The chain carries TRBV10-3 and TRBJ2-2, with D tentatively TRBD2 (5 bases). Germline V gene data show CDR1 as ENHRY and CDR2 as SYGVKD. The CDR3 contains 14 residues. Trimming took 8 bases from V and 0 from J, leaving 10 bases between them. CDR3 DNA sequence: TGTGCCATCGGCGGGTGGGCGAACACCGGGGAGCTGTTTTTT. As protein: CAIGGWANTGELFF.

Only one count was recorded for this clone. The V gene is TRBV4-3, the J gene TRBJ1-5; D gene ambiguous. CDR3 size: 14 residues. The germline V and J ends were trimmed by 1 base and 7 bases, with 11 bases remaining between them. Germline-derived CDR1 and CDR2 are LGHNA and YSLEER. The CDR3 sequence: CASSQGASGQPQHF. For the CDR3, the DNA is TGCGCCAGCAGCCAAGGGGCGTCCGGGCAGCCCCAGCATTTT.

This clone was seen more than once but under ten times. The chain employs TRBV11-2 and TRBJ1-2, with TRBD1 matching over 10 bases. The junction had 9 bases not matched to a gene; V was cut back by 6 bases and J by 5 bases. Germline V gene data show CDR1 as SGHAT and CDR2 as FQNNGV. The CDR3 length is 15 residues. CDR3 region: CASRGLGQGLYGYTF. For the CDR3, the DNA is TGTGCCAGCAGGGGGCTGGGACAGGGGTTGTATGGCTACACCTTC.

This clone was seen a single time. This rearrangement joins TRBV11-2 to TRBJ1-2; D unresolved. CDR1 SGHAT and CDR2 FQNNGV come from the germline V gene. Trimming left V 0 bases short and J 8 bases short, with 13 bases between. This CDR3 has 14 amino acids. Written as DNA, the CDR3 is TGTGCCAGCAGCTTAGATCGGGAATTTGGGGGCTACACCTTC. Residues: CASSLDREFGGYTF.

This clone turned up a few times. CDR3 DNA sequence: TGTGCCAGCACCCTAAGAGGGACAAAGAACGGGGAGCTGTTTTTT. It specifies CASTLRGTKNGELFF. The chain employs TRBV5-4 and TRBJ2-2, with D possibly TRBD1 on 6 matching bases. V was shortened by 6 bases and J by 7 bases, with 19 bases between the two germline ends. The CDR3 spans 15 residues. Germline V CDR1 and CDR2: SGHNT, YYREEE (reference sequence).

This clone was observed a handful of times. CDR3 nucleotides: TGTGCCAGCAGTGAGGCGGCAGGGGAACATAATTCACCCCTCCACTTT. Amino acid sequence: CASSEAAGEHNSPLHF. The rearrangement links TRBV6-4 to TRBJ1-6; D perhaps matches TRBD1 (6 bases). This CDR3 has 16 amino acids. The germline V gene has CDR1 MRHNA and CDR2 SNTAGT. Trimming removed 3 bases at V and 5 bases at J, with 14 bases between.

The gene calls are TRBV4-1 and TRBJ2-7; 10 bases fit TRBD1. Germline V CDR1 and CDR2: MGHRA, YSYEKL. V lost 4 bases, J lost 2 bases, and 5 bases stayed unmatched. This CDR3 is 15 amino acids long. The CDR3 region is CASSRGQGETYEQYF. CDR3 nucleotides: TGCGCCAGCAGCCGCGGACAGGGGGAAACCTACGAGCAGTACTTC.

This clone has just one count. This chain connects TRBV30 to TRBJ1-1, with D perhaps TRBD1 (5 bases). The germline V gene encodes CDR1 GTSNPN and CDR2 SVGIG (reference sequence). The V and J ends lost 2 bases and 4 bases respectively, with 14 bases between them. CDR3 size: 14 residues. DNA for the CDR3: TGTGCCTGGAGTTGGGGGAGGCCGGGCACTGAAGCTTTCTTT. This sequence encodes CAWSWGRPGTEAFF.